The present T cell receptor (beta chain) was sequenced within a study of blood T cell repertoires in COVID-19. The wider study: Samples of COVID-19 (acute and convalescent) were obtained from the United States, Italy and Spain.

In the authors' workflow: Reference gene primer amplification gave nucleated cell count estimates. TCRdb's copy holds only in-frame clones and misses some; the assay was immunoSEQ multiplex PCR. Clone size and the V and J calls come from that table; the DNA yielded D and trimming. The sample comprises some 150,000 clones, about 85% of which are singletons, and about 0.63% rests with the top ten. Seattle's cohort entered during active infection and was followed longitudinally. The V gene lost 6 bases and the J gene lost 1 base, with 9 bases spanning the gap. The CDR3 is made up of 14 amino acids. Germline-derived CDR1 and CDR2 are MNHEY and SMNVEV (reference sequence).

The sequence was obtained from a man in his sixties with COVID-19, enrolled during active disease. V gene TRBV27 combines with J gene TRBJ1-4; D not certain. Material: peripheral blood. The CDR3 sequence: CASRGLQTNEKLFF. In DNA form, the CDR3 reads TGTGCCAGCAGAGGACTTCAAACTAATGAAAAACTGTTTTTT. The whole variable domain, filled in from reference TRBV27 and TRBJ1-4, reads EAQVTQNPRYLITVTGKKLTVTCSQNMNHEYMSWYRQDPGLGLRQIYYSMNVEVTDKGDVPEGYKVSRKEKRNFPLILESPSPNQTSLYFCASRGLQTNEKLFFGSGTQLSVL.